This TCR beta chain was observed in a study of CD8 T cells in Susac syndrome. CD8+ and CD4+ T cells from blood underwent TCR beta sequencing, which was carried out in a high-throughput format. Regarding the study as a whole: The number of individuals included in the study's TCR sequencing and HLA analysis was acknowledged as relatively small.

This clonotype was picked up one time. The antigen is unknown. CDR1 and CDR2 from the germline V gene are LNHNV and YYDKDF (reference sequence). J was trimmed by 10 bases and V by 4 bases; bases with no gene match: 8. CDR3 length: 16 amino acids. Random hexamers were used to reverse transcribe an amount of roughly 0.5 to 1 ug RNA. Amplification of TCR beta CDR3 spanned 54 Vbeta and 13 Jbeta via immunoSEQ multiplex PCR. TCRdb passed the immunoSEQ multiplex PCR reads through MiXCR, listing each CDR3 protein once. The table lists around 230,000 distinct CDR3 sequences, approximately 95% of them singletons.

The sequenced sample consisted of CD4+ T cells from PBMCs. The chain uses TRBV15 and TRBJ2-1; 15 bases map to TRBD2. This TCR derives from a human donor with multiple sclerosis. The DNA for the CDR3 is TGTGCCACCAGCAAACCGGGACTAGCGGGAGGAAGGGAGCAGTTCTTC. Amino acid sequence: CATSKPGLAGGREQFF.